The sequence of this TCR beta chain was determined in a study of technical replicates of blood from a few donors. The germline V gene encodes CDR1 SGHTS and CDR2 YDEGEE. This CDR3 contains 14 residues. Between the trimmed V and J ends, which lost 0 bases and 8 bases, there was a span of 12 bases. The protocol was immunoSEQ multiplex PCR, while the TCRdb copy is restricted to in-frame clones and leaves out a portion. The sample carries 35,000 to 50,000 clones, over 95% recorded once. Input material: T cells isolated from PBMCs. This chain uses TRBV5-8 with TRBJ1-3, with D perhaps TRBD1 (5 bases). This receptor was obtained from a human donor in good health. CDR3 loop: CASSLDSGSDTIYF. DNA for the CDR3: TGTGCCAGCAGCTTGGACTCAGGGTCGGACACCATATATTTT.